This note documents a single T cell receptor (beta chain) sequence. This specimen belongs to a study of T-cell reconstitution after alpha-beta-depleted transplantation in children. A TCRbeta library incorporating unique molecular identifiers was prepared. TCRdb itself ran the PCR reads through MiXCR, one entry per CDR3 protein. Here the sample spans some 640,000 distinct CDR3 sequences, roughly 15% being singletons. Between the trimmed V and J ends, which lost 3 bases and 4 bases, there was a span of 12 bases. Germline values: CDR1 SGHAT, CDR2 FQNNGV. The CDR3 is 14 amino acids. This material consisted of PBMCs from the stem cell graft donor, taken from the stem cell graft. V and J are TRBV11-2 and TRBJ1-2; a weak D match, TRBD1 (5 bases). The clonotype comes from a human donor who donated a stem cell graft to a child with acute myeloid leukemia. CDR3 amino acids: CASSFPGQSYGYTF. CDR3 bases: TGTGCCAGCAGCTTCCCGGGGCAGTCCTATGGCTACACCTTC. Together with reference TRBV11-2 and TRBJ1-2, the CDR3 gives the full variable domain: EAGVAQSPRYKIIEKRQSVAFWCNPISGHATLYWYQQILGQGPKLLIQFQNNGVVDDSQLPKDRFSAERLKGVDSTLKIQPAKLEDSAVYLCASSFPGQSYGYTFGSGTRLTVV.